This TCR beta chain was captured by sequencing in a study of Ad26.COV2.S vaccination and SARS-CoV-2 variants. About the research overall: Participants got Ad26.COV2.S intramuscularly, once or twice 56 days apart.

Treatment given: around 19 received Ad26.COV2.S at low or high dose, single or two shots; 5 received placebo; per-sample allocation not given. At day 63 after the first vaccine or placebo injection, samples were drawn. Germline V CDR1 and CDR2: SGHVS, FQNEAQ. This CDR3 contains 14 residues. The V end was cut by 5 bases, the J end by 2 bases, with 12 bases between. The data were produced by immunoSEQ multiplex PCR, yet TCRdb's version contains in-frame clones alone and is incomplete. The table shows around 240,000 clones, with approximately 87% occurring only once. The sequence came from a person between 18 and 65 years old who received the Ad26.COV2.S COVID-19 vaccine or a placebo. The V and J genes are TRBV7-8 and TRBJ1-1, with D uncertain. The source was peripheral blood, collected in a trial of Ad26.COV2.S vaccine versus placebo. As DNA, the CDR3 is TGTGCCAGCAGCCCCATGGCAGCTAACACTGAAGCTTTCTTT. Translated: CASSPMAANTEAFF.